This T cell receptor (beta chain) was identified in a study of post-analysis software for immune sequencing data (dated by TCRdb to the mid-2010s). For the wider study: Relapsing-remitting, secondary progressive and progressive-relapsing multiple sclerosis were recorded as disease courses, and subtype annotation was lacking for some patients. The multiple sclerosis patient repertoires were compared with under 13 previously published healthy control repertoires from donors aged about 6 to 25 years. A subset of samples was prepared in parallel using single-end sample barcoding, then pooled and co-amplified after Illumina adapter ligation.

To demonstrate the VDJtools post-analysis software, TCR beta repertoires were profiled from the peripheral blood of over ten young patients with multiple sclerosis. The multiple sclerosis patients were children and adolescents ranging in age from roughly 6 to 15 years. Libraries came from PCR. The sequencer listed for this sample is Illumina HiSeq 2500. To reduce PCR and sequencing biases, unique molecular identifiers were built into the TCR beta cDNA libraries. Some 500,000 cDNA molecules were obtained for every 1 to 10 million input T cells, so each molecule roughly corresponded to one T cell. The same protocol used for the earlier healthy control dataset was applied to prepare and sequence the patient libraries. Samples belonging to the same batch were prepared together, multiplexed and sequenced on a shared HiSeq lane. For the original study's pipeline: MIGEC was used to process the raw barcoded reads, and molecular identifier groups with only a single read were discarded before consensus assembly and CDR3 extraction. VDJtools was used for post-analysis of the clonotype tables, with diversity normalized by down-sampling every dataset to the smallest sample size. In repertoire overlap clustering, CDR3 amino acid sequences, but not nucleotide sequences, were matched to correct batch-related cross-sample contamination. TCRdb reworked the public reads: Q25 trimming with fastp, MiXCR clone assembly, productive beta chains retained. Records with the same CDR3 protein are collapsed into one entry carrying the most frequent genes and DNA. TCRdb assigned the V and J calls; the authors' analysis was not used. Within this sample are 750,000 to 950,000 distinct CDR3 sequences, with around 45% of them counted one time only. The ten most abundant clones make up 4.9% of the sample.

Concerning this clonotype: The antigen it binds to is not known. Base qualities are not provided; no much larger clone lies one nucleotide away.

V and J lose 6 bases and 0 bases, and a span of 15 bases separates them. From cysteine to phenylalanine, the CDR3 is 15 amino acids long. Just the 45-base CDR3 DNA is kept, in frame starting at base 1. The germline V gene (reference sequence) yields MNHEY for CDR1 and SMNVEV for CDR2. On the study overall, not on this receptor specifically: Significantly higher frequencies in patients than in controls were found for five or six TRBV segments, including TRBV5-6, TRBV5-1 and TRBV20-1. Direct clustering with F measure revealed strong co-clustering of samples prepared in the same batch, which led to a batch-effect correction. Normalized Chao1 diversity was significantly lower in multiple sclerosis patients than controls, suggesting substantial peripheral T-cell clonal expansion. The control group was slightly older than the multiple sclerosis patient group.

This TCR came from a girl aged 10 to 17 with multiple sclerosis. Source material: blood. The chain was built from TRBV27 and TRBJ2-7; TRBD1 is a possible D gene, resting on 6 matching bases. The CDR3 protein sequence reads: CASSSYRESSYEQYF. The DNA sequence is TGTGCCAGCAGCTCCTACAGGGAAAGCTCCTACGAGCAGTACTTC.